The entry below gives a single T cell receptor beta chain sequence along with its context. This entry comes from a study of OX40 agonist ivuxolimab in advanced cancers. Study-level background: Those enrolled were about 80% male, with a mean age of roughly 60 years and ages from about 20 to 80.

V was cut by 5 bases and J by 4 bases, with 12 bases left in between. The CDR3 sequence is 13 residues long. The germline CDR1 and CDR2 sequences are SGHRS and YFSETQ. The assay was immunoSEQ multiplex PCR, and TCRdb's table has in-frame clones only and misses some. The table shows about 75,000 clones, with 90% occurring only once. Prior autoimmune disease or systemic immunosuppression barred patients. Samples of blood were obtained at baseline, on cycle 4 day 1, and on cycle 7 day 1. The chain joins TRBV5-1 to TRBJ1-2; D ambiguous. Sequenced material: CD4+ or CD8+ T cells sorted from blood, taken in a trial of the OX40 agonist ivuxolimab. This receptor was taken from an adult with an advanced solid tumor such as melanoma, head and neck, liver or kidney cancer. The CDR3 loop is CASSPGGIYGYTF. CDR3 nucleotides: TGCGCCAGCAGTCCCGGAGGAATCTATGGCTACACCTTC.